This entry concerns a single T cell receptor beta chain. The target antigen is unknown. This specimen belongs to a study of shared clonotypes between healthy human individuals. Whole-study results and caveats: Unshared clonotypes carried lower generation probabilities than those common to all four donors.

All donors were Caucasian adults living in Nashville, Tennessee. CDR1 is LNHDA, CDR2 SQIVND, per germline (reference sequence). The V end was cut by 2 bases, the J end by 7 bases, with 9 bases between. CDR3 length: 13 amino acids. On sorted subsets, replicate PCRs used 150 to 250 ng DNA, or 25,000 to 35,000 T cell genomes. In the authors' methods: ImmunoSEQ yielded junction-only sequences lacking quality scores, so filtering differed. Data came from immunoSEQ multiplex PCR; TCRdb stores just in-frame clones and leaves some out. V and J calls and clone size are copied from that table; D and trimming were computed from the DNA. The sample lists around 370,000 clones, about 97% occurring once.

V is TRBV19 and J is TRBJ2-1; D is possibly TRBD1 or TRBD2 (7 bases each). The sequencing sample was made of memory CD8+ T cells sorted from blood. Subset specified: CD45RO+ cells pooled with CCR7-negative TemRA cells. The sequence was collected from a man aged 25 to 40 in good health. The CDR3 DNA sequence: TGTGCCAGTAGTATACAGGGGGGGAATGAGCAGTTCTTC. Its protein product is CASSIQGGNEQFF.